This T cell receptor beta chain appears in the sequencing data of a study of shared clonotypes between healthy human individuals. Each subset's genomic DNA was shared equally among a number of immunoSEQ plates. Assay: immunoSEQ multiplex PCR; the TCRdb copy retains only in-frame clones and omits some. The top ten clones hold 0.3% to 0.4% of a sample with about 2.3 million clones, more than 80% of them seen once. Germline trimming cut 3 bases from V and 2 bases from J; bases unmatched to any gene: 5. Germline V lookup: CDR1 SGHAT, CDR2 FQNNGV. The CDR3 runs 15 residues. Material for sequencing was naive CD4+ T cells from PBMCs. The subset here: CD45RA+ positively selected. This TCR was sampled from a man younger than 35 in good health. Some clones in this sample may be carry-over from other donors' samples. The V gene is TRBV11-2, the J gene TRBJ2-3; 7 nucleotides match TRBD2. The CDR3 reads CASSFDGRNTDTQYF. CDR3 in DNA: TGTGCCAGCAGCTTTGACGGGAGGAACACAGATACGCAGTATTTT.